Listed here are 8 T cell receptor beta chains from one sample, sequenced in a study of T cell changes during pregnancy in multiple sclerosis. Clones were read by immunoSEQ multiplex PCR, and TCRdb kept only the in-frame ones, dropping some. Found here are fewer than 130,000 clones, roughly nine tenths of them singletons; the top ten hold less than 4.5%. Sequences were derived from peripheral blood, sampled after pregnancy. The receptors derive from a female donor with multiple sclerosis, enrolled in a pregnancy study.

The CDR3 DNA reads as TGTGCCTGGAGTGTACCAGTGGAGTTGAACTATGGCTACACCTTC. It codes for CAWSVPVELNYGYTF. The V and J genes are TRBV30 and TRBJ1-2; D ambiguous. This CDR3 is 15 amino acids long. CDR1 is GTSNPN, CDR2 SVGIG, per germline (reference sequence). Trimming took off 0 bases at V and 2 bases at J, with 13 bases between the two ends.

This chain uses TRBV19 with TRBJ1-2; 9 bases agree with TRBD1. The CDR3 has 15 amino acids. V was clipped by 10 bases and J by 5 bases; unmatched bases: 14. Germline V gives CDR1 LNHDA, CDR2 SQIVND (reference sequence). The CDR3 coding sequence is TGTGCCACCAACCCCGGGACAGGGACTTATTATGGCTACACCTTC. Residues: CATNPGTGTYYGYTF.

This clone was observed once. The chain joins TRBV19 to TRBJ2-3, with D maybe TRBD2 (7 bases). The V end lost 3 bases, the J end lost 2 bases, and 21 bases lay between the germline ends. Germline CDR1 and CDR2: LNHDA and SQIVND (reference sequence). This CDR3 comprises 18 residues. CDR3 in DNA: TGTGCCAGTAGTATCGGGTGGCGGGGGCGATCTATCACAGATACGCAGTATTTT. Amino acid sequence: CASSIGWRGRSITDTQYF.

The J gene is TRBJ2-2, the V gene TRBV9; 12 nucleotides agree with TRBD2. Germline values: CDR1 SGDLS, CDR2 YYNGEE. The CDR3 loop spans 16 amino acids. Germline trimming cut 4 bases from V and 4 bases from J; bases unmatched to any gene: 5. CDR3 DNA sequence: TGTGCCAGCAGCATCACTAGCGGGGGGATCACCGGGGAGCTGTTTTTT. Translating it yields CASSITSGGITGELFF.

This clone was counted many times. The chain links TRBV5-6 to TRBJ2-7, with D perhaps matching TRBD1 (5 bases). The CDR3 is made up of 17 amino acids. Trimming removed 4 bases at V and 3 bases at J, with 23 bases between. CDR1 SGHDT and CDR2 YYEEEE come from the germline V gene. CDR3 in DNA: TGTGCCAGCAGCGGGGAAATAATAGGGGCTCCGGACTACGAGCAGTACTTC. It encodes CASSGEIIGAPDYEQYF.

The chain employs TRBV5-1 and TRBJ2-2; tentatively, D is TRBD1 (6 bases). The CDR3 is 15 residues long. Germline V CDR1 and CDR2: SGHRS, YFSETQ. Between the trimmed V and J ends, which lost 1 base and 1 base, there was a span of 8 bases. The CDR3 loop reads CASSLKGGNTGELFF. For the CDR3, the DNA is TGCGCCAGCAGCTTGAAAGGGGGGAACACCGGGGAGCTGTTTTTT. The full variable domain, its missing parts supplied by reference TRBV5-1 and TRBJ2-2, is KAGVTQTPRYLIKTRGQQVTLSCSPISGHRSVSWYQQTPGQGLQFLFEYFSETQRNKGNFPGRFSGRQFSNSRSEMNVSTLELGDSALYLCASSLKGGNTGELFFGEGSRLTVL.

CDR3 in DNA: TGTGCCAGCAGCTTACTAGCGGGGGGACAAGAGACCCAGTACTTC. Amino acid sequence: CASSLLAGGQETQYF. The rearrangement links TRBV7-6 to TRBJ2-5; 11 nucleotides line up with TRBD2. V was clipped by 2 bases and J by 2 bases; unmatched bases: 1. The CDR3 consists of 15 residues. CDR1 is SGHVS, CDR2 FNYEAQ, per germline.

The V gene is TRBV18, the J gene TRBJ1-1; TRBD1 agrees at 10 bases. The length of the CDR3 is 18 residues. Unmatched junction bases numbered 12, after V lost 4 bases and J lost 1 base. Germline CDR1 reads KGHSH; CDR2 reads LQKENI. CDR3 amino acids: CASSLLPGQGTKNTEAFF. The CDR3 DNA is TGTGCCAGCTCACTTCTCCCGGGACAGGGGACTAAGAACACTGAAGCTTTCTTT.